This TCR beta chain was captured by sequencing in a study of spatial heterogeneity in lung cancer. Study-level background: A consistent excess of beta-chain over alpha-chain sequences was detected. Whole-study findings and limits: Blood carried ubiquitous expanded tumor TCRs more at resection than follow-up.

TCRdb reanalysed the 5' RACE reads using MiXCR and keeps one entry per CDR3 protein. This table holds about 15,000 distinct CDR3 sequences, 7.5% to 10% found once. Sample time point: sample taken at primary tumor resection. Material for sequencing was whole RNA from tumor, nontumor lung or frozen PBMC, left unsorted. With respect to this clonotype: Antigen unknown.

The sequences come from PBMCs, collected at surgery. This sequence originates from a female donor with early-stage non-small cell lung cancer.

The CDR3: CASAGDRVYEQYF. In nucleotides, the CDR3 is TGCGCCAGCGCCGGGGACAGGGTGTACGAGCAGTACTTC. V gene TRBV5-1 combines with J gene TRBJ2-7, with 9 bases matching TRBD1. Trimming took 7 bases from V and 4 from J; bases not matched to a gene: 6. Per the germline V gene, CDR1 is SGHRS and CDR2 is YFSETQ. The CDR3 contains 13 residues. The full variable domain, with the rest looked up from reference TRBV5-1 and TRBJ2-7, is KAGVTQTPRYLIKTRGQQVTLSCSPISGHRSVSWYQQTPGQGLQFLFEYFSETQRNKGNFPGRFSGRQFSNSRSEMNVSTLELGDSALYLCASAGDRVYEQYFGPGTRLTVT.